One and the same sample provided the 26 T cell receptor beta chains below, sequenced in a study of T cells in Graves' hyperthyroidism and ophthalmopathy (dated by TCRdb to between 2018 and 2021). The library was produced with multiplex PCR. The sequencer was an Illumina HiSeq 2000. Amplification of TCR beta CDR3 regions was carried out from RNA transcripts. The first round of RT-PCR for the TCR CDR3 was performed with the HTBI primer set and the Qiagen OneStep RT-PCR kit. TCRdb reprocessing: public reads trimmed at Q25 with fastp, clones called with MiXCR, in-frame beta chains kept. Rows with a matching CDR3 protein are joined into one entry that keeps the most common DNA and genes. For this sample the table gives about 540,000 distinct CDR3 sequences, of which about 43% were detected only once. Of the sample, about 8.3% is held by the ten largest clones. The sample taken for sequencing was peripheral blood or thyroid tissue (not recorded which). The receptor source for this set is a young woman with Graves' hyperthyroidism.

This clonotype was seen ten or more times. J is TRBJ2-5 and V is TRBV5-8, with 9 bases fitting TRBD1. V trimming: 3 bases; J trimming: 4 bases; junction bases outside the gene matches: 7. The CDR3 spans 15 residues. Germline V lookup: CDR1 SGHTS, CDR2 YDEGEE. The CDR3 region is CASSSSGTGTETQYF. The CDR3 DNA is TGTGCCAGCAGCTCCTCCGGGACAGGGACAGAGACCCAGTACTTC.

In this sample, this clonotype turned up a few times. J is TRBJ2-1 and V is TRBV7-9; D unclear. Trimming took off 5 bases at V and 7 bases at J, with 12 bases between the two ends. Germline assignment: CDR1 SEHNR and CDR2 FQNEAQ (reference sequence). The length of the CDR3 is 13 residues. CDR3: CASSLDIWNEQFF. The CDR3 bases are TGTGCCAGCAGCCTCGACATCTGGAATGAGCAGTTCTTC.

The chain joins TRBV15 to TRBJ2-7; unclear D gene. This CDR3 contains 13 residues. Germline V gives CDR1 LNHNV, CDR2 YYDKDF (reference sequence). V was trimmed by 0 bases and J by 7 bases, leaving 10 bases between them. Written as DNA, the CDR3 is TGTGCCACCAGCAGAGACGTTCGGGTTGAGCAGTACTTC. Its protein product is CATSRDVRVEQYF. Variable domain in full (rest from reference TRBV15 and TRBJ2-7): DAMVIQNPRYQVTQFGKPVTLSCSQTLNHNVMYWYQQKSSQAPKLLFHYYDKDFNNEADTPDNFQSRRPNTSFCFLDIRSPGLGDTAMYLCATSRDVRVEQYFGPGTRLTVT.

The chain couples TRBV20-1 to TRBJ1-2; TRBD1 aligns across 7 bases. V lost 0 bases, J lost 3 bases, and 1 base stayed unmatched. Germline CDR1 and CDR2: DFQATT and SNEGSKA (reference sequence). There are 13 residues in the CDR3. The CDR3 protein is CSARDDRDYGYTF. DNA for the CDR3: TGCAGTGCTAGAGATGACAGGGACTATGGCTACACCTTC.

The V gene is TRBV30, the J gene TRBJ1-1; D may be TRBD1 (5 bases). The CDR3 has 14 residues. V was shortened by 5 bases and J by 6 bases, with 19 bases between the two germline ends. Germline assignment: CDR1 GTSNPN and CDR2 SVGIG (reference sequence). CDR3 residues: CAWVVGAGGAEAFF. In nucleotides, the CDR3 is TGTGCCTGGGTTGTAGGGGCCGGGGGTGCTGAAGCTTTCTTT.

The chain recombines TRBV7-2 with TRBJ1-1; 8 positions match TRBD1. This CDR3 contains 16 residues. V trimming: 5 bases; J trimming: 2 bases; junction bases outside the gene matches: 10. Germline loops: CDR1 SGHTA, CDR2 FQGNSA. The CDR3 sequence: CASSQDRASGNTEAFF. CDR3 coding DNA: TGTGCCAGCAGCCAGGACAGGGCCTCTGGAAACACTGAAGCTTTCTTT.

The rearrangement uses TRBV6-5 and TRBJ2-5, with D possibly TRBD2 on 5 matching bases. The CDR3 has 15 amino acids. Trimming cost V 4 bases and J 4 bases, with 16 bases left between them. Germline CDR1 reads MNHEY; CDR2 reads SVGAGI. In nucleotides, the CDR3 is TGTGCCAGCAGTTTAATGGGAGCCAACCGAGAGACCCAGTACTTC. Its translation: CASSLMGANRETQYF.

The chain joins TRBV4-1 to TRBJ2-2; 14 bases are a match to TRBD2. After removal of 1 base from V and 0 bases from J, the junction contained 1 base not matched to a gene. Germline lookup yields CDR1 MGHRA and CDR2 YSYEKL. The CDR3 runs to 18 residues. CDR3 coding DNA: TGCGCCAGCAGCCAAGGACTAGCGGGAGGGCCGAACACCGGGGAGCTGTTTTTT. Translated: CASSQGLAGGPNTGELFF.

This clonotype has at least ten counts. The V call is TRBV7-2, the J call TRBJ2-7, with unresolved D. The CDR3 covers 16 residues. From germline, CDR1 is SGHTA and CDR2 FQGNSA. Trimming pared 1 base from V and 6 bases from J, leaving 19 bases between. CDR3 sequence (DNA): TGTGCCAGCAGCTTAGTAGGCGGACGAACCAGTGCCGAGCAGTACTTC. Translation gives CASSLVGGRTSAEQYF.

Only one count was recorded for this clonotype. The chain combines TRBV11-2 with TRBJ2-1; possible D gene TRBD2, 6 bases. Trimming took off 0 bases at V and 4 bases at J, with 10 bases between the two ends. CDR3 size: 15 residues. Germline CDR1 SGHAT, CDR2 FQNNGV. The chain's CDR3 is CASSLEAGPYNEQFF. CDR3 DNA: TGTGCCAGCAGCTTAGAGGCGGGACCGTACAATGAGCAGTTCTTC.

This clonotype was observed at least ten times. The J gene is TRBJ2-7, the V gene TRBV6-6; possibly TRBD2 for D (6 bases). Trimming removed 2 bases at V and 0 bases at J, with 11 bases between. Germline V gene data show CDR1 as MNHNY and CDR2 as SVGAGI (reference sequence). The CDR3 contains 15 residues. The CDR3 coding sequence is TGTGCCAGCAGTTACATGGGGACTGCCTCCTACGAGCAGTACTTC. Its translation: CASSYMGTASYEQYF.

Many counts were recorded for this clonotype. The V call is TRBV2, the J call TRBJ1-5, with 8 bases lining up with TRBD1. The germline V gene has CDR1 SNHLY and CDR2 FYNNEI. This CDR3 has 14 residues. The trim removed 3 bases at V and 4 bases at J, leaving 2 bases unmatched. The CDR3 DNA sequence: TGTGCCAGCAGTGATGGGGACAGGAATCAGCCCCAGCATTTT. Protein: CASSDGDRNQPQHF.

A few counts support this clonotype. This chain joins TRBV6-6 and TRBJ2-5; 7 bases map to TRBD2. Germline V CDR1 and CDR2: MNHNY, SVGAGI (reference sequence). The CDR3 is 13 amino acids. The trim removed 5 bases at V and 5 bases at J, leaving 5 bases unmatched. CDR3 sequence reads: CASSDGLGETQYF. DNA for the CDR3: TGTGCCAGCAGTGACGGACTAGGGGAGACCCAGTACTTC.

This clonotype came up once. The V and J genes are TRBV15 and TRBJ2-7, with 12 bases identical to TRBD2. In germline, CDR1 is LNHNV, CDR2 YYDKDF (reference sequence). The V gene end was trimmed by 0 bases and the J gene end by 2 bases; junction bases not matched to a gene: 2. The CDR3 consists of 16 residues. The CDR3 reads CATSRDWTSGTYEQYF. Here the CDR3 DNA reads TGTGCCACCAGCAGAGACTGGACTAGCGGGACCTACGAGCAGTACTTC.

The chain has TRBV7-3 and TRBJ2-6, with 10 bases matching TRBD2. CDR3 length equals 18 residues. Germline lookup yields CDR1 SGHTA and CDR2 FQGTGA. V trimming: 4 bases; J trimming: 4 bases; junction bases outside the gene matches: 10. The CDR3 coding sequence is TGTGCCAGCAGCTCCAGCGGACTAGCGGCAGGGGGGGCCAACGTCCTGACTTTC. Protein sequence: CASSSSGLAAGGANVLTF.

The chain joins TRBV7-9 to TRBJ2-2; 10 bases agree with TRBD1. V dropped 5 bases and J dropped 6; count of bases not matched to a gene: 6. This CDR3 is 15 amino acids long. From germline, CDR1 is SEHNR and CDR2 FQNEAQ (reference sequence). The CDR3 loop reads CASSVGTGVAGELFF. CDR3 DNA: TGTGCCAGCAGCGTCGGGACAGGGGTAGCCGGGGAGCTGTTTTTT.

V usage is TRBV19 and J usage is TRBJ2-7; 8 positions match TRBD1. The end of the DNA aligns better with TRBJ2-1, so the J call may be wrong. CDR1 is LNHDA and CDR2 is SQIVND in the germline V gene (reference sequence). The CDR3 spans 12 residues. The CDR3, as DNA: TGTGCCAGTAGTTACAGGGGGAATGAGCAGTTCTTC. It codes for CASSYRGNEQFF.

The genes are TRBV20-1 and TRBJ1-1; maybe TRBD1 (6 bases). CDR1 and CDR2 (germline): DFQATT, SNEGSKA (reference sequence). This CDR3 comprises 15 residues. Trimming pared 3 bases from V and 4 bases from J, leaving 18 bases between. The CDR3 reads CSASRSTGGATEAFF. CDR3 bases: TGCAGTGCTAGCCGTTCGACCGGGGGGGCCACTGAAGCTTTCTTT.

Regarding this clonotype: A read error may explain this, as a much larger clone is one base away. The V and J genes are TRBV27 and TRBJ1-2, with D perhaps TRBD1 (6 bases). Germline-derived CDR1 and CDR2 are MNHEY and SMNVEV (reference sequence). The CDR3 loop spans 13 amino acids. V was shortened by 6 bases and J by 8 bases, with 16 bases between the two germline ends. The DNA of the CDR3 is TGTGCCAGCAGCCAAGGCGAGGGGGTCGGCTACACCTTC. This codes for CASSQGEGVGYTF.

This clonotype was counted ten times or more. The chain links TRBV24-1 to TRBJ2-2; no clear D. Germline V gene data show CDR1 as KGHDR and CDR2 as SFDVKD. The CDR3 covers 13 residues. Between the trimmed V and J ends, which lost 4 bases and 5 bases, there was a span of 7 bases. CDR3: CATSDPVTGELFF. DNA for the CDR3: TGTGCCACCAGTGACCCGGTGACCGGGGAGCTGTTTTTT.

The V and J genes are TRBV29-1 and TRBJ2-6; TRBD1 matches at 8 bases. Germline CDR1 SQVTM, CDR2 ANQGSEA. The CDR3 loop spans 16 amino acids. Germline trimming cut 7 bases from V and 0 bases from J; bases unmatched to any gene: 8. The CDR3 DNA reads TGCAGCGGCTCCGGGACAGGAGGCTCTGGGGCCAACGTCCTGACTTTC. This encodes CSGSGTGGSGANVLTF.

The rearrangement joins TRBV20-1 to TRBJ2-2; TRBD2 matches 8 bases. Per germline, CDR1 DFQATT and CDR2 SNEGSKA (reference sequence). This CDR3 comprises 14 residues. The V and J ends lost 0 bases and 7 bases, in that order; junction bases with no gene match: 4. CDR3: CSARDRGRIGELFF. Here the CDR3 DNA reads TGCAGTGCTAGAGATCGCGGGAGGATCGGGGAGCTGTTTTTT.

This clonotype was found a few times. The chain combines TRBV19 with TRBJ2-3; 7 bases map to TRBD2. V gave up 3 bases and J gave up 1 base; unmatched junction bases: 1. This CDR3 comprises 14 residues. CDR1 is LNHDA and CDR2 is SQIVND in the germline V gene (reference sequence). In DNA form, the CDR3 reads TGTGCCAGTAGTATGGCGGGAGGCACAGATACGCAGTATTTT. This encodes CASSMAGGTDTQYF.

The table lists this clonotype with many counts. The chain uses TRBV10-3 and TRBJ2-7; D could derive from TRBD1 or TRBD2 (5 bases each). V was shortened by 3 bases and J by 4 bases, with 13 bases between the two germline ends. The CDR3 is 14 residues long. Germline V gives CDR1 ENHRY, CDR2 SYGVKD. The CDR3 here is CAISDWGRRYEQYF. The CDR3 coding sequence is TGTGCCATCAGTGATTGGGGACGAAGATACGAGCAGTACTTC.

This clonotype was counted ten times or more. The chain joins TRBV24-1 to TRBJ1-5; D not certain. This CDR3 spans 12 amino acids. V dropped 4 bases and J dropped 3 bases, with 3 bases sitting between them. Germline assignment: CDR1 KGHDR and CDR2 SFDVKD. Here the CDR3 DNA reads TGTGCCACCAGTGACCCCAATCAGCCCCAGCATTTT. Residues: CATSDPNQPQHF.

The CDR3 protein is CASSVSRGSYEQYF. CDR3 DNA sequence: TGTGCCAGCAGCGTTAGTAGGGGCTCCTACGAGCAGTACTTC. V usage is TRBV7-9 and J usage is TRBJ2-7; a weak D match, TRBD1 (5 bases). Germline lookup yields CDR1 SEHNR and CDR2 FQNEAQ (reference sequence). The CDR3 contains 14 residues. The V and J ends lost 5 bases and 0 bases respectively, with 11 bases between them.